These 27 T cell receptor beta chains were sequenced from one sample in a study of T cell changes during pregnancy in multiple sclerosis. Repertoires were generated with immunoSEQ multiplex PCR, while TCRdb's copy carries only in-frame clones and drops some. The table records approximately 40,000 clones, more than 85% of them present only once. The sequenced sample was CD8+ T cells from peripheral blood mononuclear cells, obtained in the third trimester of pregnancy. Receptor source: a female donor with multiple sclerosis, enrolled in a pregnancy study.

The genes are TRBV7-9 and TRBJ2-1, with 10 bases matching TRBD2. CDR3 length equals 17 residues. The germline V gene encodes CDR1 SEHNR and CDR2 FQNEAQ (reference sequence). After removal of 3 bases from V and 7 bases from J, the junction contained 12 bases not matched to a gene. Here the CDR3 reads CASSFLEASGRMNEQFF. In DNA, the CDR3 is TGTGCCAGCAGCTTCCTCGAGGCTAGCGGGAGAATGAATGAGCAGTTCTTC.

The gene calls are TRBV10-3 and TRBJ2-1, with 9 positions matching TRBD2. This CDR3 comprises 15 residues. Germline V gene lookup returns CDR1 ENHRY and CDR2 SYGVKD. The junction had 1 base not matched to a gene; V was cut back by 0 bases and J by 4 bases. The CDR3, as DNA: TGTGCCATCAGTGAGTCTAGCGGGGGATACAATGAGCAGTTCTTC. The encoded protein is CAISESSGGYNEQFF.

The V call is TRBV6-1, the J call TRBJ1-2; D may be TRBD1 (6 bases). There are 16 residues in the CDR3. V lost 3 bases to trimming and J lost 5 bases, with 19 bases between them. CDR1 and CDR2 (germline): MNHNS, SASEGT. CDR3 sequence (DNA): TGTGCCAGCAGTGAGTGGCGGGGGGCTAGCCTTTATGGCTACACCTTC. Amino acids: CASSEWRGASLYGYTF.

V gene TRBV11-2 combines with J gene TRBJ2-5; 8 bases line up with TRBD2. From germline, CDR1 is SGHAT and CDR2 FQNNGV. Trimming at V came to 6 bases and at J to 5 bases, leaving 14 bases not matched to a gene. The CDR3 is 16 amino acids. Written as DNA, the CDR3 is TGTGCCAGCAGTTTCCTAGACGGGAGGGCCGGGGAGACCCAGTACTTC. Translated: CASSFLDGRAGETQYF.

The rearrangement uses TRBV30 and TRBJ2-1, with 9 bases aligning to TRBD1. The ends lost 5 bases at V and 3 bases at J; junction bases unmatched: 5. The CDR3 has 14 amino acids. Germline lookup yields CDR1 GTSNPN and CDR2 SVGIG (reference sequence). The CDR3 loop is CAWHTGQGYNEQFF. As DNA, the CDR3 is TGTGCCTGGCATACGGGACAGGGCTACAATGAGCAGTTCTTC.

The chain recombines TRBV4-2 with TRBJ2-1; D gene unclear. The V gene lost 0 bases and the J gene lost 10 bases, with 10 bases spanning the gap. This CDR3 is 13 amino acids long. CDR1 and CDR2 (germline): LGHNA, YNFKEQ. Here the CDR3 DNA reads TGTGCCAGCAGCCAAGATGTGGTTCAGGAGCAGTTCTTC. Protein: CASSQDVVQEQFF.

The chain carries TRBV13 and TRBJ2-6, with D maybe TRBD1 (6 bases). Germline V gene data show CDR1 as PRHDT and CDR2 as FYEKMQ (reference sequence). V was clipped by 0 bases and J by 0 bases, with 15 bases between them. This CDR3 contains 19 residues. This CDR3 reads CASSLGRGQGPSGANVLTF. Written as DNA, the CDR3 is TGTGCCAGCAGCTTAGGCCGAGGGCAGGGGCCCTCTGGGGCCAACGTCCTGACTTTC.

The chain is built from TRBV11-3 and TRBJ2-1; possibly TRBD2 for D (5 bases). Trimming left V 5 bases short and J 8 bases short, with 16 bases between. The CDR3 has 14 residues. The germline CDR1 and CDR2 sequences are SGHNT and YENEEA. The CDR3 region has the DNA TGTGCCAGCAGCCCCGTCCCGGGAAGGTATGAGCAGTTCTTC. It is translated as CASSPVPGRYEQFF.

The genes are TRBV5-1 and TRBJ2-7; no clear D gene. The CDR3 has 11 residues. The germline V and J ends were trimmed by 4 bases and 2 bases, with 4 bases remaining between them. CDR1 SGHRS and CDR2 YFSETQ come from the germline V gene. Here the CDR3 reads CASSTAYEQYF. In DNA form, the CDR3 reads TGCGCCAGCAGCACAGCCTACGAGCAGTACTTC.

The chain couples TRBV29-1 to TRBJ2-7, with D possibly being TRBD1 (6 bases). This CDR3 has 12 amino acids. V was clipped by 4 bases and J by 3 bases, with 10 bases between them. Germline lookup yields CDR1 SQVTM and CDR2 ANQGSEA. In DNA, the CDR3 is TGCAGCGTTGCCTGGACAGACTACGAGCAGTACTTC. It is translated as CSVAWTDYEQYF.

The chain is built from TRBV27 and TRBJ1-1, with D perhaps matching TRBD1 (5 bases). V lost 0 bases and J lost 1, with 9 bases in between. Per germline, CDR1 MNHEY and CDR2 SMNVEV (reference sequence). The CDR3 runs 15 residues. The CDR3 region is CASSLSRGGNTEAFF. In DNA, the CDR3 is TGTGCCAGCAGTTTATCCCGCGGGGGGAACACTGAAGCTTTCTTT.

The chain uses TRBV10-3 and TRBJ2-7; 12 bases fit TRBD2. CDR1 and CDR2 (germline): ENHRY, SYGVKD. CDR3 length equals 18 residues. Losses at the gene ends were 5 bases for V and 6 bases for J; bases not matched to a gene: 17. The CDR3 protein is CAISTASNLAGGPSEQYF. CDR3 sequence (DNA): TGTGCCATCAGTACCGCCTCCAATCTAGCGGGAGGGCCGAGCGAGCAGTACTTC.

This rearrangement joins TRBV7-9 to TRBJ2-3, with TRBD2 matching over 8 bases. The V and J ends lost 5 bases and 3 bases, in that order; junction bases with no gene match: 7. CDR1 is SEHNR and CDR2 is FQNEAQ in the germline V gene (reference sequence). CDR3 length: 15 amino acids. The chain's CDR3 is CASSETAGVTDTQYF. The CDR3 DNA sequence: TGTGCCAGCAGCGAAACAGCGGGAGTAACAGATACGCAGTATTTT.

The gene calls are TRBV29-1 and TRBJ2-7; D is possibly TRBD2 (6 bases). V lost 4 bases and J 6 bases, leaving 16 bases between the germline ends. From germline, CDR1 is SQVTM and CDR2 ANQGSEA. The CDR3 extends over 13 amino acids. Here the CDR3 reads CSVGGVSPFEQYF. The CDR3 nucleotides are TGCAGCGTTGGCGGGGTTTCCCCTTTCGAGCAGTACTTC.

The genes are TRBV7-9 and TRBJ2-2; 10 nucleotides match TRBD2. The CDR3 contains 16 residues. Per germline, CDR1 SEHNR and CDR2 FQNEAQ (reference sequence). With V trimmed by 2 bases and J by 7 bases, 7 bases remained unmatched. CDR3 nucleotide sequence: TGTGCCAGCAGCTTATCGAGCGGGAGGGCAAGCGGGGAGCTGTTTTTT. Its translation: CASSLSSGRASGELFF.

This clone occurred a few times. V gene TRBV5-4 combines with J gene TRBJ2-6; D gene ambiguous. Germline CDR1 reads SGHNT; CDR2 reads YYREEE (reference sequence). V lost 1 base and J lost 4, with 12 bases in between. This CDR3 comprises 16 residues. The chain's CDR3 is CASSLQPMGGANVLTF. CDR3 in DNA: TGTGCCAGCAGCTTGCAACCGATGGGCGGGGCCAACGTCCTGACTTTC.

This clone was counted a single time. The germline gene is not matched at one end of the junction; a read error may be the cause. The rearrangement joins TRBV7-7 to TRBJ2-2, with TRBD1 matching over 11 bases. This CDR3 is 16 amino acids long. Germline CDR1 SSHAT, CDR2 FNYEAQ (reference sequence). CDR3 in amino acids: CASSLTGQGAAGELFF. In DNA form, the CDR3 reads TGTGCTAGCAGCCTAACCGGACAGGGGGCGGCCGGGGAGCTGTTTTTT. The whole variable domain, filled in from reference TRBV7-7 and TRBJ2-2, reads GAGVSQSPRYKVTKRGQDVTLRCDPISSHATLYWYQQALGQGPEFLTYFNYEAQPDKSGLPSDRFSAERPEGSISTLTIQRTEQRDSAMYRCASSLTGQGAAGELFFGEGSRLTVL.

This sequence joins TRBV5-1 and TRBJ1-3; 7 nucleotides line up with TRBD1. Trimming at V came to 0 bases and at J to 0 bases, leaving 6 bases not matched to a gene. The CDR3 runs 17 residues. Germline CDR1 reads SGHRS; CDR2 reads YFSETQ. The chain's CDR3 is CASSLGQGAFSGNTIYF. DNA for the CDR3: TGCGCCAGCAGCTTGGGACAGGGCGCATTCTCTGGAAACACCATATATTTT.

On this clone: Other DNA sequences in the same sample also yield this CDR3. This chain links TRBV27 with TRBJ2-7; 8 nucleotides match TRBD2. The germline CDR1 and CDR2 sequences are MNHEY and SMNVEV (reference sequence). The CDR3 has 16 residues. The J segment lost 0 bases and the V segment lost 2 bases, leaving 6 bases of the junction unmatched. The CDR3: CASSLLSGGLSYEQYF. The CDR3 DNA is TGTGCCAGCAGTTTACTGAGCGGGGGACTCTCCTACGAGCAGTACTTC.

The chain combines TRBV28 with TRBJ2-1; the D gene is possibly TRBD2 (5 bases). V dropped 5 bases and J dropped 2 bases, with 13 bases sitting between them. CDR3 length: 15 residues. CDR1 MDHEN and CDR2 SYDVKM come from the germline V gene. The CDR3 region is CASSPRPGTYNEQFF. The CDR3 region has the DNA TGTGCCAGCAGTCCCCGCCCCGGGACCTACAATGAGCAGTTCTTC.

The chain combines TRBV14 with TRBJ2-3, with D possibly matching TRBD2 (5 bases). The V end lost 0 bases, the J end lost 0 bases, and 10 bases lay between the germline ends. Germline V gene sequence: CDR1 SGHDN, CDR2 FVKESK. The CDR3 has 16 residues. DNA for the CDR3: TGTGCCAGCAGCCAAGAAGAGAGCGGTAGCACAGATACGCAGTATTTT. Translated: CASSQEESGSTDTQYF.

The genes are TRBV7-3 and TRBJ2-5; 7 bases line up with TRBD1. J was trimmed by 5 bases and V by 6 bases; bases with no gene match: 6. Germline V gene lookup returns CDR1 SGHTA and CDR2 FQGTGA. This CDR3 is built from 13 residues. This chain's CDR3 is CASRSTGAETQYF. As DNA, the CDR3 is TGTGCCAGCAGGTCAACAGGGGCCGAGACCCAGTACTTC.

In the case of this clone: The sample holds other DNA sequences that translate to the same CDR3. The J gene is TRBJ2-7, the V gene TRBV5-1; TRBD2 matches at 12 bases. Trimming at V came to 3 bases and at J to 4 bases, leaving 2 bases not matched to a gene. The CDR3 has 14 residues. The germline CDR1 and CDR2 sequences are SGHRS and YFSETQ. The CDR3, as DNA: TGCGCCAGCAGCTCTGGGACTAGCGGGTACGAGCAGTACTTC. Its translation: CASSSGTSGYEQYF.

V and J are TRBV4-1 and TRBJ2-7; TRBD2 aligns across 7 bases. This CDR3 has 15 residues. The V gene's germline CDR1 is MGHRA and CDR2 YSYEKL. J was trimmed by 0 bases and V by 1 base; bases with no gene match: 3. This CDR3 is CASSQAGGPSYEQYF. CDR3 DNA: TGCGCCAGCAGCCAAGCGGGGGGTCCCTCCTACGAGCAGTACTTC.

This clone appeared a single time. This rearrangement joins TRBV27 to TRBJ2-3; D possibly corresponds to TRBD2 (6 bases). V was cut by 4 bases and J by 6 bases, with 14 bases left in between. CDR1 is MNHEY, CDR2 SMNVEV, per germline (reference sequence). The CDR3 has 14 amino acids. The chain's CDR3 is CASSWWEAADTQYF. The DNA for the CDR3 is TGTGCCAGCAGTTGGTGGGAGGCTGCGGATACGCAGTATTTT.

The chain couples TRBV7-9 to TRBJ2-1, with D possibly TRBD1 on 6 matching bases. Trimming stripped 5 bases from V and 8 bases from J, with 19 bases between. Germline CDR1 is SEHNR and CDR2 is FQNEAQ (reference sequence). The CDR3 consists of 15 residues. The chain's CDR3 is CASSARDKAVDEQFF. CDR3 coding DNA: TGTGCCAGCAGCGCCCGGGACAAAGCGGTGGATGAGCAGTTCTTC.

The chain has TRBV19 and TRBJ2-7; D is possibly TRBD1 (6 bases). The V end was cut by 10 bases, the J end by 2 bases, with 18 bases between. Germline assignment: CDR1 LNHDA and CDR2 SQIVND (reference sequence). This CDR3 comprises 14 residues. CDR3 loop: CANPQPDRPYEQYF. CDR3 nucleotide sequence: TGTGCCAACCCCCAGCCGGACAGACCCTACGAGCAGTACTTC.